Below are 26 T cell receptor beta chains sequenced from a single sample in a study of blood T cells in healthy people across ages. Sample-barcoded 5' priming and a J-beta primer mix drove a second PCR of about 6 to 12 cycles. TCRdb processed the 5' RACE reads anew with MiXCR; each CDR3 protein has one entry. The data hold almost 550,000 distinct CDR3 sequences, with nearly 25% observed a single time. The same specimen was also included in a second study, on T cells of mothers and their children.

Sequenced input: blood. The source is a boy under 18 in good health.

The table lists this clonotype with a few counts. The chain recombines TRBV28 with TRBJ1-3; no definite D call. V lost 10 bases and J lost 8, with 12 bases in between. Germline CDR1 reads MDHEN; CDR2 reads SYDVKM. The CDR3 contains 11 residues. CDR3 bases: TGTGCCACCTGGAGGCAAGACACCATATATTTT. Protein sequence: CATWRQDTIYF.

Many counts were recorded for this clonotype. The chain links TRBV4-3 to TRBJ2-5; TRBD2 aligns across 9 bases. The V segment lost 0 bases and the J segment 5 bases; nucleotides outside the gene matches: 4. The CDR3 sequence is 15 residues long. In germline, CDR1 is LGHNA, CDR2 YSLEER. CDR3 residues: CASSQDLSGGETQYF. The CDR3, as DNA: TGCGCCAGCAGCCAAGATTTGAGCGGGGGGGAGACCCAGTACTTC.

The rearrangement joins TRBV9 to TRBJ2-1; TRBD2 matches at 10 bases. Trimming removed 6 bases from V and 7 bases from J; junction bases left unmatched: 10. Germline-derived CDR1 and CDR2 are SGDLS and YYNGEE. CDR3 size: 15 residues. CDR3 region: CASNPTGTSVNEQFF. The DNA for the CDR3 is TGTGCCAGCAACCCCACCGGGACTAGCGTTAATGAGCAGTTCTTC. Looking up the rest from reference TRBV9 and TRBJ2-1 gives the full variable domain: DSGVTQTPKHLITATGQRVTLRCSPRSGDLSVYWYQQSLDQGLQFLIQYYNGEERAKGNILERFSAQQFPDLHSELNLSSLELGDSALYFCASNPTGTSVNEQFFGPGTRLTVL.

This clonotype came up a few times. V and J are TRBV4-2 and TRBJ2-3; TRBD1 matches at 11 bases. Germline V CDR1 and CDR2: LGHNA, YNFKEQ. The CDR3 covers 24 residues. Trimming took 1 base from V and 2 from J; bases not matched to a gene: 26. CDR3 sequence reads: CASSQGKRGQGAVFRAPFTDTQYF. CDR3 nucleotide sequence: TGTGCCAGCAGCCAAGGGAAAAGAGGACAGGGGGCGGTTTTTAGGGCTCCATTCACAGATACGCAGTATTTT.

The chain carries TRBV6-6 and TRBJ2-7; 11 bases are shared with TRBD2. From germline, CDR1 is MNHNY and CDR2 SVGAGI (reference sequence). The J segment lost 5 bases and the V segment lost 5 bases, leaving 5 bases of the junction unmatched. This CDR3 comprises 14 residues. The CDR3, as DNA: TGTGCCAGCAGTATACTAGCGGGGGATAACGAGCAGTACTTC. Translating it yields CASSILAGDNEQYF.

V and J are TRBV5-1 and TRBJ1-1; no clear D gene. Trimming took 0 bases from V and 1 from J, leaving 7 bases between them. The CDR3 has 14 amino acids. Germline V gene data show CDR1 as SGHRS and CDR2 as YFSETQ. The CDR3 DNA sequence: TGCGCCAGCAGCTTGGTTCCCCCGAACACTGAAGCTTTCTTT. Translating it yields CASSLVPPNTEAFF.

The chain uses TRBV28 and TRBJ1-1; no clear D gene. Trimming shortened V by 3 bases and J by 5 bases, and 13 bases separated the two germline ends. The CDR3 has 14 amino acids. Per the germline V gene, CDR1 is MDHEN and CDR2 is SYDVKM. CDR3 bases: TGTGCCAGCAGTTTGAGCCAGAGCGGAACTGAAGCTTTCTTT. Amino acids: CASSLSQSGTEAFF.

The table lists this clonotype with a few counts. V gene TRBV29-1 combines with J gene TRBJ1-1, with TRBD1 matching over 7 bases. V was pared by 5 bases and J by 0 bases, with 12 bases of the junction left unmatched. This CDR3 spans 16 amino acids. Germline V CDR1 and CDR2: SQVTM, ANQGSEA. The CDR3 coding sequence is TGCAGCGTTTACGGTGAGACAGGGCACATGAACACTGAAGCTTTCTTT. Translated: CSVYGETGHMNTEAFF.

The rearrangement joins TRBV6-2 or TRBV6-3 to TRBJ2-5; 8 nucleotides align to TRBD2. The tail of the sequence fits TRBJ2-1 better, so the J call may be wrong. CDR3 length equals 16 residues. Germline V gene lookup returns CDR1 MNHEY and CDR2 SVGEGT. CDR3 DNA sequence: TGTGCCAGCAGTTCGTCCGGGACTAGGGCTTACAATGAGCAGTTCTTC. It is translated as CASSSSGTRAYNEQFF.

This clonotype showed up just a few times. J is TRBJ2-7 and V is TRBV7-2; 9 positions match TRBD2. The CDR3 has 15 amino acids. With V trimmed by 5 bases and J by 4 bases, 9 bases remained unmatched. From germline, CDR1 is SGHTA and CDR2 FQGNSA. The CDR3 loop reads CASSTLAGLGYEQYF. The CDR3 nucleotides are TGTGCCAGCAGCACCCTAGCGGGGCTGGGTTACGAGCAGTACTTC.

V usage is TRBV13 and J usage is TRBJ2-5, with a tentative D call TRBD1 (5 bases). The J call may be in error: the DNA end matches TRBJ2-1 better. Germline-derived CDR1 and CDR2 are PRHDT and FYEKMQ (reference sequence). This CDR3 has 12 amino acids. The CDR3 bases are TGTGCCAGCAGCTCGGTACAGGTTGAGCAGTTCTTC. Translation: CASSSVQVEQFF.

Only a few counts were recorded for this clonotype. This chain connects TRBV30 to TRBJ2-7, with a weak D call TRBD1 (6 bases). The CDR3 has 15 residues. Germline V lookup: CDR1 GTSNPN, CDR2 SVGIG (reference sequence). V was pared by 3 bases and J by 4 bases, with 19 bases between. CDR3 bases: TGTGCCTGGAGACTGGGGGCAGGGTTGTTTTACGAGCAGTACTTC. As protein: CAWRLGAGLFYEQYF.

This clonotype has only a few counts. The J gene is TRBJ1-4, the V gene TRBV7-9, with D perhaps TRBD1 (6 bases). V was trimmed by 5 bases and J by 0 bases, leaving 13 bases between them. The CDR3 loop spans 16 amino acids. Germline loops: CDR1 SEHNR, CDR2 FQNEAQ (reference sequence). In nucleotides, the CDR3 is TGTGCCAGCAGCACCACGGACAGCGCAACTAATGAAAAACTGTTTTTT. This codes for CASSTTDSATNEKLFF.

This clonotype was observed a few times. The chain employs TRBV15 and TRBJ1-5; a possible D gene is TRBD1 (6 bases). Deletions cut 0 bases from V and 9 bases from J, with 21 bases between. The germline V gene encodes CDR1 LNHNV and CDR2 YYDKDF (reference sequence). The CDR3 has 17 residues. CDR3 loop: CATSRDSPDRSGRPQHF. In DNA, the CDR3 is TGTGCCACCAGCAGAGATAGCCCCGACAGGTCCGGACGGCCCCAGCATTTT.

In nucleotides, the CDR3 is TGTGCCAGCATCCAGGGGGGCTATACTGAAGCTTTCTTT. This encodes CASIQGGYTEAFF. V is TRBV6-1 and J is TRBJ1-1, with 7 positions matching TRBD1. Germline V gene lookup returns CDR1 MNHNS and CDR2 SASEGT. The CDR3 is 13 amino acids. Unmatched junction bases numbered 7, after V lost 7 bases and J lost 5 bases.

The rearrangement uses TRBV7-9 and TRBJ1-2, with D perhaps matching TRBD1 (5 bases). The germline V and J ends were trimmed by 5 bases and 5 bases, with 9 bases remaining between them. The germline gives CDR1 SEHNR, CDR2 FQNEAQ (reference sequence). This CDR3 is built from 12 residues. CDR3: CASSNDRYGYTF. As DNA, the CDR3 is TGTGCCAGCAGCAACGACAGATATGGCTACACCTTC. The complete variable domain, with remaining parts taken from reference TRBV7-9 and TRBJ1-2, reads DTGVSQNPRHKITKRGQNVTFRCDPISEHNRLYWYRQTLGQGPEFLTYFQNEAQLEKSRLLSDRFSAERPKGSFSTLEIQRTEQGDSAMYLCASSNDRYGYTFGSGTRLTVV.

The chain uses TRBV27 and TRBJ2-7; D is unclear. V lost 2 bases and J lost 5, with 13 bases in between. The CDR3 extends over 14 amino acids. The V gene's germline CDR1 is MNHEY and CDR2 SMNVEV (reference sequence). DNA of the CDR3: TGTGCCAGCAGTTTAACCACTACCCTGGACGAGCAGTACTTC. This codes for CASSLTTTLDEQYF.

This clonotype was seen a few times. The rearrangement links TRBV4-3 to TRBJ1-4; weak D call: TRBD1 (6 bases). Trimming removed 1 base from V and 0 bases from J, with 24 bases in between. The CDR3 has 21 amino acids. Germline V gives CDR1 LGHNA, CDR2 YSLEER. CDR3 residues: CASSQAYVGTSWGATNEKLFF. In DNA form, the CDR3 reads TGCGCCAGCAGCCAAGCGTATGTAGGGACAAGTTGGGGAGCAACTAATGAAAAACTGTTTTTT.

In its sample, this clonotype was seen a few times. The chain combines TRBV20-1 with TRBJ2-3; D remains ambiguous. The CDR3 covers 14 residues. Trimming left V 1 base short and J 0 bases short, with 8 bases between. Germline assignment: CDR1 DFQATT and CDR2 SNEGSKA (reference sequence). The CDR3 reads CSARAPLSTDTQYF. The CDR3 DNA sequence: TGCAGTGCTAGAGCCCCCCTTAGCACAGATACGCAGTATTTT.

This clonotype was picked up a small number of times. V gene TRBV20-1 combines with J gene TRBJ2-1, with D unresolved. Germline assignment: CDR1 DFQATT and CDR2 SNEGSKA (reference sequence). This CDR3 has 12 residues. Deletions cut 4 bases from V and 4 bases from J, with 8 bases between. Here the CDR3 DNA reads TGCAGTGCTAAAGAGCCTTACAATGAGCAGTTCTTC. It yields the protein CSAKEPYNEQFF.

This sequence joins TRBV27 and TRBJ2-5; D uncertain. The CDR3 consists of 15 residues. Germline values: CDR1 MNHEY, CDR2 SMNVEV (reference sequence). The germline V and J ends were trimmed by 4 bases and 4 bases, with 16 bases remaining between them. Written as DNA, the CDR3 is TGTGCCAGCAGTTATTGGGCAACGGCTGGAGAGACCCAGTACTTC. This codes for CASSYWATAGETQYF.

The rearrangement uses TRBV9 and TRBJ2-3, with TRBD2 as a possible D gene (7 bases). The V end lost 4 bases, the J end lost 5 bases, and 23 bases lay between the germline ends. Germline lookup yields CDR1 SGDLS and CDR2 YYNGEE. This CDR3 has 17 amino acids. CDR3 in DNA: TGTGCCAGCAGCCCCTTTCTGGGGGGGCTATCGGGAGATACGCAGTATTTT. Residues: CASSPFLGGLSGDTQYF. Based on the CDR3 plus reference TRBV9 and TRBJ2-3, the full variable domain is DSGVTQTPKHLITATGQRVTLRCSPRSGDLSVYWYQQSLDQGLQFLIQYYNGEERAKGNILERFSAQQFPDLHSELNLSSLELGDSALYFCASSPFLGGLSGDTQYFGPGTRLTVL.

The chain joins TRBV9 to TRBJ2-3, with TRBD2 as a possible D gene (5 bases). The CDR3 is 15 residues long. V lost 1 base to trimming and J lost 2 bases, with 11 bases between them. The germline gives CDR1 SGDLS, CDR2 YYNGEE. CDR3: CASSVSGRHTDTQYF. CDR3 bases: TGTGCCAGCAGCGTATCGGGGAGACACACAGATACGCAGTATTTT.

The CDR3 loop is CASSYSRDRVGAFF. CDR3 DNA: TGTGCCAGCAGCTATAGCCGGGACAGGGTCGGCGCTTTCTTT. This chain uses TRBV11-2 with TRBJ1-1, with 9 positions matching TRBD1. This CDR3 is 14 amino acids long. Germline lookup yields CDR1 SGHAT and CDR2 FQNNGV. V was clipped by 4 bases and J by 11 bases; unmatched bases: 11.

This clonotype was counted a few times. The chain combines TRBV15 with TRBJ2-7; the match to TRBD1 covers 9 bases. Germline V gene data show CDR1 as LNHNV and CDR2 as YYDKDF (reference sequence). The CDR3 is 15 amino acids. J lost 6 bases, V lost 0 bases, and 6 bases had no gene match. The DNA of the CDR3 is TGTGCCACCAGCAGAGACGGACAGGGGAGTACCGAGCAGTACTTC. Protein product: CATSRDGQGSTEQYF.

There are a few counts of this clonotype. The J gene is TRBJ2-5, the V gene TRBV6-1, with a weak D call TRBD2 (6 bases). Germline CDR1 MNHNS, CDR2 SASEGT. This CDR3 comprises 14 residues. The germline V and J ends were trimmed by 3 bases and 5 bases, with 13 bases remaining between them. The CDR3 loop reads CASSEVGTLETQYF. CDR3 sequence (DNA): TGTGCCAGCAGTGAGGTCGGGACTCTTGAGACCCAGTACTTC.